Listed here are 22 T cell receptor beta chains from one sample, sequenced in a study of T cells in Graves' hyperthyroidism and ophthalmopathy (dated by TCRdb to the late 2010s). Libraries were made using multiplex PCR. Sequencing was carried out with an Illumina HiSeq 2000. The TCR beta CDR3 regions were amplified from the RNA transcripts. A first-round RT-PCR of the TCR CDR3 used the HTBI primer set with the Qiagen OneStep RT-PCR kit. TCRdb reprocessing: public reads trimmed at Q25 with fastp, clones called with MiXCR, in-frame beta chains kept. Merged by CDR3 protein, the rows form single entries marked with the most common genes and DNA. The sample table contains 160,000 or so distinct CDR3 sequences; only one count was recorded for just under 9.5% of them. The ten largest clones capture 22% of the sample. Sequenced material: blood. These TCRs come from a young woman with Graves' hyperthyroidism that later progressed to Graves' ophthalmopathy.

This clonotype occurred many times. CDR3 protein: CASRAGVEAGELFF. DNA of the CDR3: TGCGCCAGCCGAGCGGGAGTGGAAGCCGGGGAGCTGTTTTTT. The rearrangement joins TRBV5-1 to TRBJ2-2, with 8 bases aligning to TRBD2. V was pared by 7 bases and J by 6 bases, with 8 bases of the junction left unmatched. Germline V gives CDR1 SGHRS, CDR2 YFSETQ. The CDR3 spans 14 residues.

In this sample, this clonotype turned up many times. CDR3 coding DNA: TGTGCCAGCTCACCAGAACTAGCGGGCGCTAGCACAGATACGCAGTATTTT. Protein sequence: CASSPELAGASTDTQYF. The V gene is TRBV18, the J gene TRBJ2-3, with 9 bases identical to TRBD2. V was clipped by 2 bases and J by 0 bases; unmatched bases: 6. This CDR3 contains 17 residues. Germline CDR1 reads KGHSH; CDR2 reads LQKENI.

The gene calls are TRBV5-1 and TRBJ2-2, with D maybe TRBD2 (5 bases). Per germline, CDR1 SGHRS and CDR2 YFSETQ. The CDR3 is made up of 21 amino acids. Trimming removed 4 bases from V and 2 bases from J, with 30 bases in between. The CDR3 protein is CASSLKVVQTRLAGNTGELFF. CDR3 coding DNA: TGCGCCAGCAGCCTAAAGGTGGTACAAACTAGACTCGCGGGCAACACCGGGGAGCTGTTTTTT.

This clonotype was recorded only once. This chain uses TRBV4-1 with TRBJ2-2; perhaps TRBD2 as D (6 bases). CDR1 is MGHRA and CDR2 is YSYEKL in the germline V gene. V was shortened by 4 bases and J by 4 bases, with 16 bases between the two germline ends. This CDR3 is 16 amino acids long. The CDR3 nucleotides are TGCGCCAGCAGCCCCCGGGCGGGGCTGGGCACCGGGGAGCTGTTTTTT. This codes for CASSPRAGLGTGELFF.

The J gene is TRBJ1-4, the V gene TRBV7-9; D may be TRBD1 (5 bases). Per germline, CDR1 SEHNR and CDR2 FQNEAQ (reference sequence). The CDR3 spans 16 residues. Trimming removed 2 bases from V and 8 bases from J, with 18 bases in between. CDR3 DNA: TGTGCCAGCAGCTTAAGTATCCGGCAGGGCGGAGAAAAACTGTTTTTT. Translated: CASSLSIRQGGEKLFF.

This clonotype was detected many times. The chain couples TRBV14 to TRBJ2-2, with D possibly being TRBD1 (5 bases). The CDR3 contains 15 residues. The V end lost 5 bases, the J end lost 3 bases, and 13 bases lay between the germline ends. Germline values: CDR1 SGHDN, CDR2 FVKESK. The CDR3 here is CASSRQSFDTGELFF. CDR3 DNA: TGTGCCAGCAGCAGACAGAGTTTTGACACCGGGGAGCTGTTTTTT.

This clonotype was found many times. The V and J genes are TRBV7-3 and TRBJ2-1; D gene uncertain. This CDR3 is 13 amino acids long. Germline V gene sequence: CDR1 SGHTA, CDR2 FQGTGA. Trimming stripped 2 bases from V and 14 bases from J, with 16 bases between. CDR3 nucleotides: TGTGCCAGCAGCTTATCGTCCGGGCTCCCCAAGTTCTTC. This gives the protein CASSLSSGLPKFF.

The chain uses TRBV19 and TRBJ2-1; tentatively, D is TRBD2 (5 bases). V was pared by 3 bases and J by 0 bases, with 24 bases between. The CDR3 has 20 amino acids. Germline V gives CDR1 LNHDA, CDR2 SQIVND (reference sequence). The chain's CDR3 is CASSIPPYGIMGSSYNEQFF. The CDR3 DNA is TGTGCCAGTAGTATTCCCCCGTACGGCATCATGGGGAGCTCCTACAATGAGCAGTTCTTC.

This clonotype showed up many times. The V and J genes are TRBV30 and TRBJ2-2; TRBD2 matches at 11 bases. The CDR3 is made up of 16 amino acids. Per germline, CDR1 GTSNPN and CDR2 SVGIG (reference sequence). Losses at the gene ends were 2 bases for V and 4 bases for J; bases not matched to a gene: 6. The CDR3 loop is CAWSTGLAAVTGELFF. The DNA for the CDR3 is TGTGCCTGGAGTACGGGACTAGCGGCCGTCACCGGGGAGCTGTTTTTT.

This clonotype was found many times. The V call is TRBV28, the J call TRBJ2-3, with D possibly matching TRBD1 (5 bases). CDR1 and CDR2 from the germline V gene are MDHEN and SYDVKM. The CDR3 contains 15 residues. V gave up 3 bases and J gave up 4 bases, with 14 bases separating them. The CDR3 DNA sequence: TGTGCCAGCAGTTTGCAGGGCTCTTCCGCAGATACGCAGTATTTT. Protein: CASSLQGSSADTQYF.

At least ten counts were recorded for this clonotype. V usage is TRBV11-3 and J usage is TRBJ2-7, with 13 bases matching TRBD2. The CDR3 has 19 amino acids. V lost 2 bases to trimming and J lost 2 bases; unmatched junction nucleotides: 12. Germline V gene data show CDR1 as SGHNT and CDR2 as YENEEA. The CDR3 coding sequence is TGTGCCAGCAGCTTAATCGGGACTAGCGGGACCCCCCCCGCCTACGAGCAGTACTTC. This sequence encodes CASSLIGTSGTPPAYEQYF.

This clonotype was counted a few times. The chain couples TRBV25-1 to TRBJ2-1; TRBD1 matches at 10 bases. V lost 6 bases and J lost 10; bases outside the gene matches: 9. Germline lookup yields CDR1 MGHDK and CDR2 SYGVNS. This CDR3 is built from 14 residues. The CDR3 protein is CASRVTGGSLEQFF. CDR3 bases: TGTGCCAGCAGAGTGACAGGGGGCTCATTAGAGCAGTTCTTC.

This clonotype was observed a handful of times. This rearrangement joins TRBV5-4 to TRBJ2-1; TRBD1 might be the D (6 bases). Germline CDR1 reads SGHNT; CDR2 reads YYREEE (reference sequence). Trimming cost V 4 bases and J 3 bases, with 17 bases left between them. CDR3 size: 16 residues. The CDR3 DNA reads as TGTGCCAGCAGCCGACCAGGGGCCAAAGACTACAATGAGCAGTTCTTC. Protein sequence: CASSRPGAKDYNEQFF. The full variable domain, its missing parts supplied by reference TRBV5-4 and TRBJ2-1, is ETGVTQSPTHLIKTRGQQVTLRCSSQSGHNTVSWYQQALGQGPQFIFQYYREEENGRGNFPPRFSGLQFPNYSSELNVNALELDDSALYLCASSRPGAKDYNEQFFGPGTRLTVL.

This clonotype was seen many times. The chain joins TRBV5-1 to TRBJ1-2, with 8 positions matching TRBD1. V lost 4 bases to trimming and J lost 4 bases; unmatched junction nucleotides: 18. The CDR3 totals 18 residues. Germline CDR1 is SGHRS and CDR2 is YFSETQ. CDR3 nucleotides: TGCGCCAGCAGCCCGCACCCTTTTCCAGGGGGCCAGGGCTATGGCTACACCTTC. Its protein is CASSPHPFPGGQGYGYTF.

This clonotype has a count of ten or more. The gene calls are TRBV10-3 and TRBJ2-7, with TRBD1 as a possible D gene (5 bases). Germline V lookup: CDR1 ENHRY, CDR2 SYGVKD. V lost 2 bases, J lost 6 bases, and 11 bases lay in between. This CDR3 is 13 amino acids long. In DNA, the CDR3 is TGTGCCATCAGTGAGCAGGGTAGGGGCGAGCAGTACTTC. Its translation: CAISEQGRGEQYF.

This clonotype has a handful of counts. J is TRBJ2-7 and V is TRBV19; no definite D call. V was clipped by 5 bases and J by 3 bases, with 14 bases between them. CDR1 and CDR2 from the germline V gene are LNHDA and SQIVND (reference sequence). The CDR3 length is 14 residues. CDR3 coding DNA: TGTGCCAGTAGTGACAACGGATTCAACTACGAGCAGTACTTC. Protein: CASSDNGFNYEQYF.

The gene calls are TRBV20-1 and TRBJ2-3, with a weak D call TRBD2 (6 bases). V was shortened by 0 bases and J by 5 bases, with 24 bases between the two germline ends. The germline gives CDR1 DFQATT, CDR2 SNEGSKA (reference sequence). This CDR3 spans 18 amino acids. The CDR3 coding sequence is TGCAGTGCTAGAGATATTCTTGAGGCTAGCGCGGCCTTAGATACGCAGTATTTT. Its protein is CSARDILEASAALDTQYF.

The chain carries TRBV3-1 and TRBJ1-2; 9 bases align to TRBD1. CDR1 LGHDT and CDR2 YNNKEL come from the germline V gene (reference sequence). Losses at the gene ends were 4 bases for V and 2 bases for J; bases not matched to a gene: 8. The CDR3 spans 16 residues. The CDR3 is CASSRDRASGNYGYTF. The CDR3 coding sequence is TGTGCCAGCAGCCGGGACAGGGCATCAGGAAACTATGGCTACACCTTC. The full variable domain, its missing parts supplied by reference TRBV3-1 and TRBJ1-2, is DTAVSQTPKYLVTQMGNDKSIKCEQNLGHDTMYWYKQDSKKFLKIMFSYNNKELIINETVPNRFSPKSPDKAHLNLHINSLELGDSAVYFCASSRDRASGNYGYTFGSGTRLTVV.

This clonotype was detected ten times or more. This chain joins TRBV7-3 and TRBJ2-1, with TRBD1 identical over 10 bases. Germline V gene sequence: CDR1 SGHTA, CDR2 FQGTGA. The CDR3 consists of 15 residues. Trimming took 4 bases from V and 7 from J; bases not matched to a gene: 7. The DNA for the CDR3 is TGTGCCAGCAGCTCGACAGGGGGCCAAGCAAATGAGCAGTTCTTC. Its protein is CASSSTGGQANEQFF.

Many counts were recorded for this clonotype. The rearrangement joins TRBV27 to TRBJ1-6; D not certain. The ends were cut back, 0 bases at V and 9 bases at J, with 12 bases in the middle. Per the germline V gene, CDR1 is MNHEY and CDR2 is SMNVEV (reference sequence). The CDR3 has 15 amino acids. The CDR3 DNA reads as TGTGCCAGCAGTTTATCGGCATTCTTGGTTTCACCCCTCCACTTT. Translating gives CASSLSAFLVSPLHF.

This clonotype was recorded many times. This sequence joins TRBV20-1 and TRBJ2-7, with 8 bases aligning to TRBD2. The CDR3 extends over 16 amino acids. J gave up 5 bases and V 6 bases, and 18 bases lay outside the gene matches. Germline CDR1 DFQATT, CDR2 SNEGSKA (reference sequence). CDR3 sequence: CSAPLGSGSIWDEQYF. The DNA of the CDR3 is TGCAGTGCGCCCCTCGGGAGCGGGAGTATTTGGGACGAGCAGTACTTC.

This clonotype was seen ten or more times. CDR3 sequence reads: CASSETGYTEAFF. The CDR3 nucleotides are TGTGCCAGCAGTGAAACAGGGTACACTGAAGCTTTCTTT. This chain links TRBV6-1 with TRBJ1-1; tentative D call: TRBD1 (6 bases). Trimming stripped 2 bases from V and 3 bases from J, with 7 bases between. The CDR3 covers 13 residues. Germline CDR1 reads MNHNS; CDR2 reads SASEGT.